The entry below describes one T cell receptor (beta chain). This entry is derived from a study of blood T cell repertoires in COVID-19. Study details: T cells, B-cell-depleted T cells, or PBMCs supplied cDNA or gDNA.

The CDR3 has 15 amino acids. Germline CDR1 and CDR2: SGHRS and YFSETQ. Trimming removed 0 bases from V and 3 bases from J, with 13 bases in between. Original methodology: Quantification of nucleated cells was approximated via reference gene primer amplification. The protocol was immunoSEQ multiplex PCR, while the TCRdb copy is restricted to in-frame clones and leaves out a portion. That table gives V, J and clone size, and the DNA gave D and trimming. Counted here are over 60,000 clones, roughly 90% occurring once; the ten biggest clones make up around 5.3%. The source material was peripheral blood. The source of this sequence is a man aged 45-65 years with acute or convalescent COVID-19. The gene calls are TRBV5-1 and TRBJ2-7; D uncertain. The CDR3 loop reads CASSLVPGDVYEQYF. The CDR3 DNA sequence: TGCGCCAGCAGCTTGGTTCCAGGCGACGTCTACGAGCAGTACTTC. Full variable domain (missing parts from reference TRBV5-1 and TRBJ2-7): KAGVTQTPRYLIKTRGQQVTLSCSPISGHRSVSWYQQTPGQGLQFLFEYFSETQRNKGNFPGRFSGRQFSNSRSEMNVSTLELGDSALYLCASSLVPGDVYEQYFGPGTRLTVT.